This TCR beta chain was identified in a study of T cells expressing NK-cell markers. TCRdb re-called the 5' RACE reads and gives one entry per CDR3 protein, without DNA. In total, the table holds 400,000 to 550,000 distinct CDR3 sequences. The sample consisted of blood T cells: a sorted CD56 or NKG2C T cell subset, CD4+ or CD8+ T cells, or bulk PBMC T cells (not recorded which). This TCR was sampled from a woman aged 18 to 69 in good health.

This CDR3 is CATSGPSRDTVQETQYF. J is TRBJ2-5 and V is TRBV24-1; the D call from TCRdb, TRBD1, cannot be confirmed without DNA. The CDR3 loop spans 17 amino acids. CDR1 and CDR2 (germline): KGHDR, SFDVKD.